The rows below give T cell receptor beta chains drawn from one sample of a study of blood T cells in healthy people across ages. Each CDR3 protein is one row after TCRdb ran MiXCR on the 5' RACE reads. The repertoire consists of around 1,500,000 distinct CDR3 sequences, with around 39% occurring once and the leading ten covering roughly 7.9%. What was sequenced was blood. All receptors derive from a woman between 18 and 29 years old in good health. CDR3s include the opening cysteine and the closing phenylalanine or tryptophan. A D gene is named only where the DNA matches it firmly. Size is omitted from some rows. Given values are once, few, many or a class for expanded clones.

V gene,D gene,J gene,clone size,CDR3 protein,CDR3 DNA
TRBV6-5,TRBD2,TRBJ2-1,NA,CASRPLAGSYEEQFF,TGTGCCAGCAGGCCGCTAGCGGGATCCTACGAGGAGCAGTTCTTC
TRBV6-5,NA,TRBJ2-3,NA,CASSYSGAGVADTQYF,TGTGCCAGCAGTTACTCTGGGGCAGGGGTGGCAGATACGCAGTATTTT
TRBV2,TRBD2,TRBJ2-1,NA,CASSEDGGGLNNEQFF,TGTGCCAGCAGTGAAGACGGCGGGGGTTTAAACAATGAGCAGTTCTTC
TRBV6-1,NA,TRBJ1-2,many,CASSDRDGYGYTF,TGTGCCAGCAGTGACCGGGACGGCTATGGCTACACCTTC
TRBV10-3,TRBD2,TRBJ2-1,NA,CAISDPGGPGNEQFF,TGTGCCATCAGTGATCCGGGGGGGCCAGGGAATGAGCAGTTCTTC
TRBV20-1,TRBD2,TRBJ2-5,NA,CNATWERDPSETQYF,TGCAATGCTACGTGGGAGCGGGATCCCTCAGAGACCCAGTACTTC
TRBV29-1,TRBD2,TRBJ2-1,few,CSVELLGLAENEQFF,TGCAGCGTTGAACTCCTGGGACTAGCGGAGAATGAGCAGTTCTTC
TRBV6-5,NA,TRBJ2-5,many,CASSYAGQQETQYF,TGTGCCAGCAGTTACGCCGGACAGCAAGAGACCCAGTACTTC
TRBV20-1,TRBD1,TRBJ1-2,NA,CSARSPPEGTGGHGGYTF,TGCAGTGCTAGATCCCCCCCGGAGGGAACAGGGGGGCACGGTGGCTACACCTTC
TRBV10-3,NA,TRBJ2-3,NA,CAISEPTGGADTQYF,TGTGCCATCAGTGAACCTACTGGCGGGGCCGATACGCAGTATTTT
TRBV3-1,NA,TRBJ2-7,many,CASSQSLEQYF,TGTGCCAGCAGCCAATCCCTCGAGCAGTACTTC
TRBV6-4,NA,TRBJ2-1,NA,CASTVMGGYEQFF,TGTGCCAGCACCGTAATGGGGGGCTATGAGCAGTTCTTC
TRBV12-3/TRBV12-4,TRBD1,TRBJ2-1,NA,CASSLVRDRGFLGLRQFF,TGTGCCAGCAGTTTAGTACGGGACAGGGGGTTTCTCGGATTAAGGCAGTTCTTC
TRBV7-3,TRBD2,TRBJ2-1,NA,CASSPRTSGGEFF,TGTGCCAGCAGCCCGCGGACTAGCGGGGGTGAGTTCTTC
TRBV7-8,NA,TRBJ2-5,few,CASREGTIQETQYF,TGTGCCAGCAGGGAGGGGACCATCCAAGAGACCCAGTACTTC
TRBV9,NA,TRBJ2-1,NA,CASSPREGGQFF,TGTGCCAGCAGCCCCAGAGAGGGGGGGCAGTTCTTC
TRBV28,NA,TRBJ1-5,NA,CASNSGGLSNQPQHF,TGTGCCAGCAACTCGGGGGGACTTAGCAATCAGCCCCAGCATTTT
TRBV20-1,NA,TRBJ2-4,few,CSARAPWGIQYF,TGCAGTGCTAGAGCTCCTTGGGGCATTCAGTACTTC
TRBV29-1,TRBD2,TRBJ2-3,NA,CSVEGTRQADTQYF,TGCAGCGTTGAGGGGACTAGACAGGCAGATACGCAGTATTTT
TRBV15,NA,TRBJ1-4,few,CATSWTRGATNEKLFF,TGTGCCACCAGCTGGACACGCGGTGCAACTAATGAAAAACTGTTTTTT
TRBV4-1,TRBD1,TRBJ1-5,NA,CASSHDRGAQPQHF,TGCGCCAGCAGCCACGACAGGGGGGCGCAGCCCCAGCATTTT
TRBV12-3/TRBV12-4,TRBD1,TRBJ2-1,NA,CASRKKTGQGGNEQFF,TGTGCCAGTCGGAAAAAAACGGGACAGGGCGGGAATGAGCAGTTCTTC
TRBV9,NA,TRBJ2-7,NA,CASSAGSGFTYEQYF,TGTGCCAGCAGCGCGGGAAGCGGGTTCACCTACGAGCAGTACTTC
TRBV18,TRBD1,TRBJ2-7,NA,CASLTGVEGEQYF,TGTGCCAGCCTGACAGGGGTTGAGGGCGAGCAGTACTTC
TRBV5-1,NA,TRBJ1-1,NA,CASSFASSNTEAFF,TGCGCCAGCAGCTTCGCCAGTTCGAACACTGAAGCTTTCTTT
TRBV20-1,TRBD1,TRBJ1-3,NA,CSAADRAGGNTIYF,TGCAGTGCCGCGGACAGGGCGGGTGGAAACACCATATATTTT
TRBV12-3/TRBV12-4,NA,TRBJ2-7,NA,CASSDQGTSYEQYF,TGTGCCAGCAGCGATCAGGGGACGTCCTACGAGCAGTACTTC
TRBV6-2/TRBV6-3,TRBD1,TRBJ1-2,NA,CASGQGANYGYTF,TGTGCCAGCGGACAGGGTGCTAACTATGGCTACACCTTC
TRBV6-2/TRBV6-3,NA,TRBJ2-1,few,CASSYRSYNEQFF,TGTGCCAGCAGTTATCGCTCCTACAATGAGCAGTTCTTC
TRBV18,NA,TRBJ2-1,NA,CASSPGPGEGFYEQFF,TGTGCCAGCTCACCGGGCCCGGGAGAAGGTTTCTATGAGCAGTTCTTC
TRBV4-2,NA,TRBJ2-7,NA,CSSSQSGHEQYF,TGTTCCAGCAGCCAATCCGGCCACGAGCAGTACTTC
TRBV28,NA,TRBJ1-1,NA,CASSRGGNAEAFF,TGTGCCAGCAGTCGAGGGGGGAACGCTGAAGCTTTCTTT
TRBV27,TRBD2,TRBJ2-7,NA,CASSLSSGRGNEQYF,TGTGCCAGCAGTTTATCGAGCGGGAGGGGCAATGAGCAGTACTTC
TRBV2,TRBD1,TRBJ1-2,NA,CASSAGTGNGYTF,TGTGCCAGCAGTGCCGGGACAGGGAATGGCTACACCTTC
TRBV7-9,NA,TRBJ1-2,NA,CASRSGPDVYGYTF,TGTGCCAGCAGATCGGGACCGGATGTCTATGGCTACACCTTC